This entry lists 12 T cell receptor beta chains sequenced from one sample in a study of human T cells and chemical hapten exposure. Each CDR3 protein gets one entry after TCRdb re-called the RACE reads with MiXCR. Among roughly 80,000 distinct CDR3 sequences, roughly a tenth were seen once, and the ten largest hold approximately 4%. Time point described: patch test 1, 2 weeks after DPC sensitization. The sample's treatment: therapeutic diphenylcyclopropenone sensitization with weekly scalp DPC. Sequences were derived from whole blood, sampled in connection with sensitization to the hapten diphenylcyclopropenone (DPC). The source is a woman aged 45 to 65 with alopecia areata. Some clones in this sample may be carry-over from other donors' samples.

This chain links TRBV28 with TRBJ2-3; D not certain. Trimming stripped 9 bases from V and 0 bases from J, with 10 bases between. CDR3 length equals 13 residues. CDR1 and CDR2 (germline): MDHEN, SYDVKM. The CDR3 loop is CASGDSSTDTQYF. The CDR3 DNA is TGTGCCAGTGGAGACTCCAGCACAGATACGCAGTATTTT.

This clonotype came up many times. This chain uses TRBV7-3 with TRBJ1-5; D is unresolved. CDR1 SGHTA and CDR2 FQGTGA come from the germline V gene. The CDR3 runs 13 residues. Trimming took 1 base from V and 3 from J, leaving 4 bases between them. The CDR3 DNA sequence: TGTGCCAGCAGCTTAAGCCCCAATCAGCCCCAGCATTTT. Its protein product is CASSLSPNQPQHF.

This rearrangement joins TRBV5-5 to TRBJ2-2, with 9 bases matching TRBD2. Per germline, CDR1 SGHKS and CDR2 YYEKEE (reference sequence). This CDR3 is 15 amino acids long. V was clipped by 0 bases and J by 6 bases; unmatched bases: 3. The CDR3 protein is CASSLAGTSPGELFF. The CDR3 bases are TGTGCCAGCAGCTTGGCGGGGACTAGCCCCGGGGAGCTGTTTTTT.

J is TRBJ1-2 and V is TRBV7-9, with D hard to call. Germline V lookup: CDR1 SEHNR, CDR2 FQNEAQ (reference sequence). This CDR3 spans 15 amino acids. The CDR3 nucleotides are TGTGGCCAGCGGTTATTATCCGGAGGGAATTATGGCTACACCTTC. It encodes CGQRLLSGGNYGYTF.

This clonotype was seen repeatedly, ten times or more. The V gene is TRBV12-3 or TRBV12-4, the J gene TRBJ2-1; no definite D call. V lost 3 bases and J 8 bases, leaving 17 bases between the germline ends. The CDR3 has 15 amino acids. CDR3 amino acids: CASSFRRAHRDEQFF. The CDR3 DNA is TGTGCCAGCAGTTTTAGAAGAGCCCACCGGGATGAGCAGTTCTTC.

This clonotype turned up a few times. The chain combines TRBV7-2 with TRBJ2-1; 9 positions agree with TRBD2. The CDR3 covers 17 residues. Germline trimming cut 0 bases from V and 0 bases from J; bases unmatched to any gene: 3. CDR1 is SGHTA, CDR2 FQGNSA, per germline. The CDR3 nucleotides read TGTGCCAGCAGCTTAGCAATTAGCGGGGGCTCCTACAATGAGCAGTTCTTC. It codes for CASSLAISGGSYNEQFF.

This clonotype came up many times. The V call is TRBV18, the J call TRBJ2-5; D ambiguous. This CDR3 contains 11 residues. V shed 3 bases and J shed 2 bases, with 1 base lying between them. The germline V gene has CDR1 KGHSH and CDR2 LQKENI. The CDR3 here is CASSPQETQYF. Written as DNA, the CDR3 is TGTGCCAGCTCACCTCAAGAGACCCAGTACTTC.

This clonotype was seen at least ten times. This chain joins TRBV7-9 and TRBJ2-7, with D perhaps TRBD1 (5 bases). From germline, CDR1 is SEHNR and CDR2 FQNEAQ (reference sequence). The CDR3 is 14 amino acids. V was trimmed by 5 bases and J by 2 bases, leaving 13 bases between them. CDR3 DNA sequence: TGTGCCAGCAGCGGAAGAGACAGTCCCTACGAGCAGTACTTC. Its protein is CASSGRDSPYEQYF.

This clonotype was picked up a small number of times. The chain recombines TRBV3-1 with TRBJ2-3; possibly TRBD1 for D (5 bases). The CDR3 covers 15 residues. From germline, CDR1 is LGHDT and CDR2 YNNKEL (reference sequence). With 0 bases removed from V and 4 bases from J, the gap between germline ends came to 11 bases. CDR3 nucleotide sequence: TGTGCCAGCAGCCAAGAGCCCAGGGAATCAGATACGCAGTATTTT. Protein: CASSQEPRESDTQYF.

In nucleotides, the CDR3 is TGCGCCAGCAGCCAGGCACTACCGAGACAGACAACTAATGAAAAACTGTTTTTT. Translation gives CASSQALPRQTTNEKLFF. The chain employs TRBV4-3 and TRBJ1-4; tentatively, D is TRBD1 (5 bases). Germline-derived CDR1 and CDR2 are LGHNA and YSLEER. V dropped 3 bases and J dropped 0 bases, with 17 bases sitting between them. This CDR3 is built from 18 residues.

This clonotype was observed many times. The rearrangement uses TRBV18 and TRBJ2-3; D remains ambiguous. Trimming took 3 bases from V and 1 from J, leaving 8 bases between them. CDR1 is KGHSH and CDR2 is LQKENI in the germline V gene. The CDR3 covers 14 residues. The CDR3 region is CASSPSTGTDTQYF. The CDR3 nucleotides read TGTGCCAGCTCACCCTCGACGGGCACAGATACGCAGTATTTT. The complete variable domain, with remaining parts taken from reference TRBV18 and TRBJ2-3, reads NAGVMQNPRHLVRRRGQEARLRCSPMKGHSHVYWYRQLPEEGLKFMVYLQKENIIDESGMPKERFSAEFPKEGPSILRIQQVVRGDSAAYFCASSPSTGTDTQYFGPGTRLTVL.

Of note for this clonotype: The junction differs from germline at one of its ends, possibly a read error. The chain links TRBV10-1 to TRBJ2-7; D is unresolved. The germline CDR1 and CDR2 sequences are WNHNN and SYGVQD (reference sequence). The CDR3 spans 14 residues. The CDR3: CTSRIQRLSHEQYF. Here the CDR3 DNA reads TGCACCAGCAGGATACAGAGGCTCTCCCACGAGCAGTACTTC.